This TCR beta chain was documented in a study of T cells of healthy individuals. TCRdb re-analysed the 5' RACE reads in MiXCR, keeping a single row per CDR3 protein. The sample lists roughly 87,000 distinct CDR3 sequences; 17% were seen once. The length of the CDR3 is 17 residues. Trimming took 8 bases from V and 0 from J; bases not matched to a gene: 16. CDR1 and CDR2 (germline): SQVTM, ANQGSEA. The receptor was isolated from a human donor in good health. The chain carries TRBV29-1 and TRBJ2-3, with 8 bases aligning to TRBD2. CDR3 DNA sequence: TGCAGCCTCCGGGGGAGCGGGAGATGGGCTAGCACAGATACGCAGTATTTT. Encoded protein: CSLRGSGRWASTDTQYF.